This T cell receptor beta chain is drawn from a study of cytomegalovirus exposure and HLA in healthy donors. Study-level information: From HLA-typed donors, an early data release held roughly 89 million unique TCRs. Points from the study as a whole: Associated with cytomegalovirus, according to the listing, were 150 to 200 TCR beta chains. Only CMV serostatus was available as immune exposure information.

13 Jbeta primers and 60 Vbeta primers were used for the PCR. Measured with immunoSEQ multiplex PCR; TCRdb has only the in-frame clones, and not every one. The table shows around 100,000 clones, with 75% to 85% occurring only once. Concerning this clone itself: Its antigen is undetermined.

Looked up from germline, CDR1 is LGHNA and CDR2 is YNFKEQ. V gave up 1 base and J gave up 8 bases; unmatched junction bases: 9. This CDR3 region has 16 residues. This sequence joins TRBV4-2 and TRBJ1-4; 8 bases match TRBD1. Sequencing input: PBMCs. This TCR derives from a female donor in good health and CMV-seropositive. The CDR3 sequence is CASSQGQGTGEEKLFF. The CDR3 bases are TGTGCCAGCAGCCAAGGGCAAGGGACAGGTGAAGAAAAACTGTTTTTT.